The sequence of this T cell receptor beta chain was determined in a study of cytomegalovirus exposure and HLA in healthy donors. Whole-study context: The roughly 130 validation repertoires used the same platform as the 550 to 800 first-cohort repertoires (as reported by a later analysis).

Only in-frame clones appear in the TCRdb table, and some are missing; sequencing was by immunoSEQ multiplex PCR. This sample has roughly 100,000 clones, with about 88% found just once. V dropped 5 bases and J dropped 5; count of bases not matched to a gene: 11. This CDR3 contains 15 residues. Per germline, CDR1 MGHRA and CDR2 YSYEKL. This clone was counted once. Its specificity is unknown. Overall study results and limits: In the 120 validation repertoires, under 95% of cluster scores exceeded 0, per a later analysis.

V gene TRBV4-1 combines with J gene TRBJ2-5, with 7 bases aligning to TRBD1. Material for sequencing was PBMCs. The clonotype was recovered from a young woman in good health and CMV-seropositive. The CDR3 DNA sequence: TGCGCCAGCAGCATCCAACAGGGGTTCGTGGAGACCCAGTACTTC. Its protein is CASSIQQGFVETQYF.